This T cell receptor (beta chain) was recovered during a study of glioma-infiltrating T cells after dendritic cell vaccination (dated by TCRdb to the mid-2010s). General notes on the study: The cohort included some 15 glioblastoma patients drawn from Phase I and II dendritic cell vaccination trials, of whom 9 were newly diagnosed and 6 had recurrent disease. Tumor-infiltrating lymphocyte content was quantified and tumor and blood repertoires were compared in dendritic cell-vaccinated glioblastoma patients by deep sequencing of TCR beta CDR3 regions. The vaccine was prepared from monocyte-derived dendritic cells that were cultured for under 8 days with IL-4 and GM-CSF and then pulsed overnight with autologous tumor lysate. Each patient got three intradermal injections of the dendritic cell vaccine, spaced at biweekly intervals, in the arm below the axilla. TCR sequencing metrics, including TIL content and tumor-blood repertoire overlap, were correlated with survival after dendritic cell vaccination. Patients received autologous tumor lysate-pulsed dendritic cell vaccination between about 2003 and 2013.

Note on this clone: The antigen it binds to is not known. No much larger clone is present one base from it, and per-base qualities are unavailable.

The sample's time point label, in plain terms: after dendritic cell vaccination, including at tumor progression/relapse. Patients were selected for having adequate residual fresh-frozen tumor tissue and more than two years of available survival data. None of the glioblastoma patients carried an isocitrate dehydrogenase mutation, although molecular status otherwise varied. PBMC were collected before vaccination, two weeks after the third vaccination, and at tumor progression if tumor progression occurred. Genomic DNA was extracted with the Qiagen DNeasy Blood extraction Kit. Using the immunoSEQ assay, TCRB CDR3 regions were amplified from 1.5 to 2 micrograms of genomic DNA, or from all available DNA when less than that was on hand. The multiplex PCR employed 60 forward primers targeting TCR V beta segments and 13 reverse primers targeting J beta segments. Synthetic control templates were spiked into each sample at limiting dilution to estimate reads per starting template. The Illumina HiSeq System generated sequencing reads of 87 bp. The source study handled its data this way. To remove PCR and sequencing errors, closely related sequences were merged with a nearest neighbor algorithm. TCR overlap was defined as the percentage of unique tumor TCR beta sequences that were also present in the same patient's peripheral blood. Not all clones reach the TCRdb copy of this immuneACCESS table, which keeps in-frame sequences only. Checked studies attribute under half of the gap to unresolved V genes and leave the rest unexplained. V and J calls and clone size are as listed in that table; D and trimming were resolved from the DNA. This sample comprises 91,000 or so clones, about 85% of them detected only once. 5% to 7% of the sample belongs to the ten largest clones.

Summary of the overall study and its limitations: Longer time to progression and overall survival after dendritic cell vaccination were predicted by higher estimated pretreatment TIL content. The response model built on TCR overlap across three groups was characterized as speculative, with prospective validation still needed. No direct relationship between TCR clonality and survival was found, suggesting a diverse polyclonal response may matter. The cohort was small and heterogeneous, few patients had complete blood and tumor sets, and even fewer had initial-recurrent tumor pairs.

Measured from the cysteine to the phenylalanine, the CDR3 is 14 residues long. Of the read, only the CDR3 DNA is kept; its 42 bases are in frame from base 1. Between the V and J ends, shortened by 0 bases and 3 bases respectively, the junction contains 10 bases. CDR1 and CDR2, per the germline V gene, are SGHRS and YFSETQ. This TCR was recovered from a human donor with glioblastoma. This specimen consisted of blood, obtained after dendritic cell vaccination. The chain is encoded by TRBV5-1 joined to TRBJ2-7; the D gene is unclear. This receptor carries the CDR3 CASSLDPVFYEQYF. The sequenced DNA: TGCGCCAGCAGCTTGGACCCAGTCTTCTACGAGCAGTACTTC.